One and the same sample provided the 9 T cell receptor beta chains below, sequenced in a study of spatial heterogeneity in lung cancer. Study-level points and caveats: Intratumoral expanded alpha and beta TCR counts were found to track tumor mutation counts.

Their cognate antigens are unknown. TCRdb reanalysed the 5' RACE reads using MiXCR and keeps one entry per CDR3 protein. The top ten hold around 22% of the sample, which has almost 600 distinct CDR3 sequences, 10% seen once. Time point indicated: sample taken at primary tumor resection. Sequencing was performed on lung tumor tissue, taken at surgery. These receptors came from a female donor with early-stage non-small cell lung cancer.

The rearrangement links TRBV20-1 to TRBJ2-1; D gene unclear. Between the trimmed V and J ends, which lost 3 bases and 7 bases, there was a span of 4 bases. CDR1 and CDR2 (germline): DFQATT, SNEGSKA (reference sequence). The CDR3 runs 10 residues. Here the CDR3 reads CSARDNEQFF. CDR3 nucleotide sequence: TGCAGTGCTAGGGATAATGAGCAGTTCTTC.

By frequency in the sample, this clonotype is large. This chain links TRBV27 with TRBJ1-3; D is ambiguous. The CDR3 contains 15 residues. Per the germline V gene, CDR1 is MNHEY and CDR2 is SMNVEV (reference sequence). Trimming removed 6 bases from V and 1 base from J, with 13 bases in between. The CDR3 spells CASSPLAVSGNTIYF. In nucleotides, the CDR3 is TGTGCCAGCAGCCCCTTAGCCGTATCTGGAAACACCATATATTTT.

In its sample, this clonotype ranks as large. This rearrangement joins TRBV27 to TRBJ1-1; D gene uncertain. V was pared by 3 bases and J by 4 bases, with 3 bases between. The germline V gene encodes CDR1 MNHEY and CDR2 SMNVEV (reference sequence). This CDR3 has 11 residues. The CDR3 bases are TGTGCCAGCAGTTTGGGCACTGAAGCTTTCTTT. This sequence encodes CASSLGTEAFF.

This clonotype is classed as medium-sized. The J gene is TRBJ2-3, the V gene TRBV28, with a weak D call TRBD2 (5 bases). The V end was cut by 6 bases, the J end by 5 bases, with 18 bases between. The CDR3 is made up of 15 amino acids. From germline, CDR1 is MDHEN and CDR2 SYDVKM. CDR3 DNA sequence: TGTGCCAGCAGCCCTTGGGCCGATCGGGGAGATACGCAGTATTTT. It specifies CASSPWADRGDTQYF. The full variable domain, rest sourced from reference TRBV28 and TRBJ2-3, is DVKVTQSSRYLVKRTGEKVFLECVQDMDHENMFWYRQDPGLGLRLIYFSYDVKMKEKGDIPEGYSVSREKKERFSLILESASTNQTSMYLCASSPWADRGDTQYFGPGTRLTVL.

This clonotype came up a few times. The J gene is TRBJ1-5, the V gene TRBV3-1; D might be TRBD1 (5 bases). The germline CDR1 and CDR2 sequences are LGHDT and YNNKEL (reference sequence). Trimming removed 5 bases at V and 3 bases at J, with 20 bases between. The CDR3 consists of 17 residues. The CDR3 DNA reads as TGTGCCAGCAGCGAAATGTGTCGTTGGACACCCAATCAGCCCCAGCATTTT. Translation gives CASSEMCRWTPNQPQHF.

This clonotype occurred once. A junction boundary mismatches the germline segment, possibly from a read error. The chain uses TRBV7-9 and TRBJ2-2; maybe TRBD2 (6 bases). Germline assignment: CDR1 SEHNR and CDR2 FQNEAQ (reference sequence). The CDR3 consists of 14 residues. CDR3 nucleotide sequence: TGTGCCAGCAGCTTACTCAGGGACGGCGGGGAGCTGCTTTTT. It specifies CASSLLRDGGELLF. The full variable domain, rest sourced from reference TRBV7-9 and TRBJ2-2, is DTGVSQNPRHKITKRGQNVTFRCDPISEHNRLYWYRQTLGQGPEFLTYFQNEAQLEKSRLLSDRFSAERPKGSFSTLEIQRTEQGDSAMYLCASSLLRDGGELLFGEGSRLTVL.

In this sample, this clonotype turned up a few times. The CDR3 is CASSTGTATNEKLFF. Here the CDR3 DNA reads TGTGCCAGTAGTACAGGAACCGCAACTAATGAAAAACTGTTTTTT. The V and J genes are TRBV19 and TRBJ1-4, with D hard to call. V lost 4 bases to trimming and J lost 0 bases, with 9 bases between them. There are 15 residues in the CDR3. The V gene's germline CDR1 is LNHDA and CDR2 SQIVND (reference sequence). The variable domain in full, completed from reference TRBV19 and TRBJ1-4, reads DGGITQSPKYLFRKEGQNVTLSCEQNLNHDAMYWYRQDPGQGLRLIYYSQIVNDFQKGDIAEGYSVSREKKESFPLTVTSAQKNPTAFYLCASSTGTATNEKLFFGSGTQLSVL.

This clonotype rates as medium-sized (0.01 to 0.1%). The chain employs TRBV6-1 and TRBJ2-1; 7 nucleotides agree with TRBD2. The germline V gene encodes CDR1 MNHNS and CDR2 SASEGT. The ends lost 4 bases at V and 5 bases at J; junction bases unmatched: 8. This CDR3 has 15 amino acids. The DNA for the CDR3 is TGTGCCAGCAGTGGAGGACTAGGTTTTAACAATGAGCAGTTCTTC. It translates to CASSGGLGFNNEQFF.

By sample fraction, this clonotype is medium-sized. The chain combines TRBV18 with TRBJ2-1; D not resolved. Between the trimmed V and J ends, which lost 0 bases and 2 bases, there was a span of 5 bases. Germline V gives CDR1 KGHSH, CDR2 LQKENI. This CDR3 is built from 14 residues. The CDR3 bases are TGTGCCAGCTCACCACCTTCAACCTACAATGAGCAGTTCTTC. This gives the protein CASSPPSTYNEQFF.